This entry lists 15 T cell receptor beta chains sequenced from one sample in a study of beta chain features in type 1 diabetes. These TCRs' antigens remain unknown. Expressed TCRB transcripts were sequenced after all isolated RNA was converted to cDNA. Only in-frame clones appear in the TCRdb table, and some are missing; sequencing was by immunoSEQ multiplex PCR. The data hold a few hundred thousand clones, with 13% observed a single time. Points from the study as a whole: Shortening that was moderate but significant affected the TCRB CDR3s of Type 1 diabetes patients in all four CD4+ subsets.

Sequencing input: naive CD4+ T cells from blood. The source is a woman younger than 30 with type 1 diabetes.

As for this clone: Relative to the germline gene, one junction end is altered; a read error may explain this. The CDR3 coding sequence is TGCAGTACTAGCGTCAATGAGCAGTTCTTC. Residues: CSTSVNEQFF. The rearrangement uses TRBV20-1 and TRBJ2-1; 7 bases are shared with TRBD2. The CDR3 contains 10 residues. Germline CDR1 and CDR2: DFQATT and SNEGSKA (reference sequence).

This chain joins TRBV10-3 and TRBJ2-3; the match to TRBD2 covers 9 bases. Per the germline V gene, CDR1 is ENHRY and CDR2 is SYGVKD. The CDR3 spans 15 residues. V lost 2 bases to trimming and J lost 7 bases; unmatched junction nucleotides: 7. The CDR3 sequence is CAISEASTSGYTQYF. CDR3 in DNA: TGTGCCATCAGTGAGGCGTCGACTAGCGGTTATACGCAGTATTTT.

V usage is TRBV7-9 and J usage is TRBJ2-3; possibly TRBD1 for D (6 bases). Germline values: CDR1 SEHNR, CDR2 FQNEAQ (reference sequence). V lost 3 bases and J lost 1, with 8 bases in between. The CDR3 loop spans 14 amino acids. This CDR3 is CASSFRQGTDTQYF. The CDR3 bases are TGTGCCAGCAGCTTTAGACAGGGCACAGATACGCAGTATTTT.

This clone was seen only a few times. This chain connects TRBV9 to TRBJ1-3; 7 bases line up with TRBD1. Losses at the gene ends were 1 base for V and 5 bases for J; bases not matched to a gene: 12. Germline V gives CDR1 SGDLS, CDR2 YYNGEE. The CDR3 loop spans 17 amino acids. The CDR3 DNA reads as TGTGCCAGCAGCGTAACCCGGGACAGTCCTCTCCGAAACACCATATATTTT. As protein: CASSVTRDSPLRNTIYF.

V gene TRBV27 combines with J gene TRBJ2-7, with a possible D match to TRBD1 (6 bases). The CDR3 covers 14 residues. Germline CDR1 reads MNHEY; CDR2 reads SMNVEV (reference sequence). Trimming took 4 bases from V and 2 from J, leaving 12 bases between them. For the CDR3, the DNA is TGTGCCAGCAGTTCTTTGGACAGAGCCTACGAGCAGTACTTC. Its translation: CASSSLDRAYEQYF.

This clone has a handful of counts. The rearrangement joins TRBV5-4 to TRBJ2-1, with D uncertain. This CDR3 is built from 16 residues. Trimming removed 7 bases from V and 5 bases from J, with 22 bases in between. CDR1 and CDR2 (germline): SGHNT, YYREEE (reference sequence). DNA of the CDR3: TGTGCCAGCCATCGTCTCGGTTCCGCGCCCCACAATGAGCAGTTCTTC. Amino acids: CASHRLGSAPHNEQFF.

The rearrangement links TRBV30 to TRBJ2-3, with TRBD2 matching over 9 bases. The CDR3 covers 17 residues. Germline V gene data show CDR1 as GTSNPN and CDR2 as SVGIG (reference sequence). The V gene end was trimmed by 3 bases and the J gene end by 5 bases; junction bases not matched to a gene: 15. This CDR3 reads CAWSPFRLAGSGDTQYF. In nucleotides, the CDR3 is TGTGCCTGGAGCCCTTTCCGCCTAGCGGGAAGTGGAGATACGCAGTATTTT.

V gene TRBV9 combines with J gene TRBJ2-1; no clear D. This CDR3 is built from 13 residues. The germline V gene has CDR1 SGDLS and CDR2 YYNGEE. Trimming left V 1 base short and J 3 bases short, with 5 bases between. The CDR3 nucleotides are TGTGCCAGCAGCGTACGGTACTACAATGAGCAGTTCTTC. Translating gives CASSVRYYNEQFF.

This chain joins TRBV6-5 and TRBJ2-5; D possibly corresponds to TRBD1 (6 bases). Trimming took 0 bases from V and 5 from J, leaving 16 bases between them. Germline V gene data show CDR1 as MNHEY and CDR2 as SVGAGI. This CDR3 comprises 16 residues. The CDR3 DNA sequence: TGTGCCAGCAGTTACTCTTTCGCTACAGGGCAGGAGACCCAGTACTTC. This translates into CASSYSFATGQETQYF.

This clone was counted only a few times. CDR3 sequence: CASTRTGANTEAFF. The CDR3 region has the DNA TGCGCCAGCACCCGGACAGGGGCGAACACTGAAGCTTTCTTT. V gene TRBV5-1 combines with J gene TRBJ1-1, with 9 bases fitting TRBD1. The V gene's germline CDR1 is SGHRS and CDR2 YFSETQ. The CDR3 is 14 amino acids. The V and J ends lost 6 bases and 1 base, in that order; junction bases with no gene match: 4.

This sequence joins TRBV7-9 and TRBJ2-1, with a possible D match to TRBD1 (6 bases). The CDR3 extends over 16 amino acids. V was clipped by 5 bases and J by 0 bases, with 14 bases between them. CDR1 and CDR2 (germline): SEHNR, FQNEAQ (reference sequence). CDR3 region: CASSGLRGTSYNEQFF. CDR3 bases: TGTGCCAGCAGCGGCCTAAGGGGGACCTCCTACAATGAGCAGTTCTTC.

This chain uses TRBV4-3 with TRBJ2-2; TRBD2 aligns across 9 bases. J gave up 3 bases and V 4 bases, and 15 bases lay outside the gene matches. The germline V gene has CDR1 LGHNA and CDR2 YSLEER. The CDR3 covers 19 residues. In DNA, the CDR3 is TGCGCCAGCAGCCCGGGGCAACTAGCGGGCCCCTACCACACCGGGGAGCTGTTTTTT. It codes for CASSPGQLAGPYHTGELFF.

The V gene is TRBV5-1, the J gene TRBJ2-3; 8 bases match TRBD2. The ends lost 0 bases at V and 3 bases at J; junction bases unmatched: 6. The CDR3 is 16 amino acids. CDR1 is SGHRS, CDR2 YFSETQ, per germline. CDR3 protein: CASSLAWTGGTDTQYF. For the CDR3, the DNA is TGCGCCAGCAGCTTGGCCTGGACGGGAGGGACAGATACGCAGTATTTT.

This clone was seen more than once but under ten times. The J gene is TRBJ2-3, the V gene TRBV5-5, with unresolved D. Trimming left V 7 bases short and J 2 bases short, with 2 bases between. Germline CDR1 and CDR2: SGHKS and YYEKEE (reference sequence). This CDR3 region has 10 residues. The CDR3 here is CASHTDTQYF. The CDR3 bases are TGTGCCAGCCACACAGATACGCAGTATTTT.

This clone has just a few counts. V and J are TRBV16 and TRBJ2-7; D is perhaps TRBD2 (6 bases). This CDR3 is built from 16 residues. CDR1 is KGHSY, CDR2 FQNENV, per germline. The V and J ends lost 1 base and 1 base respectively, with 14 bases between them. The CDR3 nucleotides read TGTGCCAGCAGCCAATTAGGGCAGGGAGGATCCTACGAGCAGTACGTC. This translates into CASSQLGQGGSYEQYV.